The clone carrying this TCR beta chain was counted many times. Its antigen is undetermined. The TCR beta CDR3 regions underwent amplification from RNA transcripts. First-round RT-PCR relied on HTBI primers, and a second-round multiplex PCR came next. TCRdb reanalysed the multiplex PCR reads using MiXCR and keeps one entry per CDR3 protein. The repertoire includes just over 600,000 distinct CDR3 sequences, approximately 22% of them detected once, and approximately 6.5% sits in the top ten. V shed 0 bases and J shed 2 bases, with 13 bases lying between them. Germline assignment: CDR1 MNHEY and CDR2 SVGEGT. This CDR3 region has 16 residues. Other autoimmune disease, uncontrolled infection, pregnancy and lactation led to exclusion. PBMCs stemmed from more than 9.5 ml of fresh peripheral blood. The entry originates in a study of Graves' ophthalmopathy and Graves' hyperthyroidism. Study-wide results and caveats: Most expanded clonotypes in thyroid above 0.001 frequency also showed up in blood.

What was sequenced was peripheral blood. This clonotype was obtained from a woman younger than 35 with stable Graves' hyperthyroidism. Some clones in this sample may be carry-over from other donors' samples. The rearrangement links TRBV6-2 or TRBV6-3 to TRBJ1-2, with D maybe TRBD1 (6 bases). Here the CDR3 DNA reads TGTGCCAGCAGTTACTCGGACAGTCCTCGAAACTATGGCTACACCTTC. Its translation: CASSYSDSPRNYGYTF.